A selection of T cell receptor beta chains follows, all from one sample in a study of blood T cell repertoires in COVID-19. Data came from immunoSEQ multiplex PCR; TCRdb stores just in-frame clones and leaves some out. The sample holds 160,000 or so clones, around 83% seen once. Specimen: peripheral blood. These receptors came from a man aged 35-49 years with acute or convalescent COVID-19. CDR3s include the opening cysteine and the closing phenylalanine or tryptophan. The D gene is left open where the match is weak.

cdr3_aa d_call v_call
CASSQREKETQYF . TRBV4-2
CASSSGQTNYGYTF TRBD1 TRBV9
CASSFRQGATDTQYF TRBD1 TRBV28
CASSLGQPTEAFF . TRBV7-9
CASSLAGGQGTEAFF TRBD1 TRBV7-2
CASSHGTEYINYGYTF TRBD1 TRBV11-2
CSVETRDTEAFF . TRBV29-1
CASSPNSGGSYEQYF TRBD1 TRBV18
CASSPAGATQETQYF TRBD2 TRBV2
CASSPWDRGLTEAFF TRBD1 TRBV18
CASSLVAGVVDTQYF TRBD2 TRBV5-1
CASSIGTSGGRPDTQYF TRBD2 TRBV5-5
CASSLGQNEQYF . TRBV5-4
CASSLSPLAGGTGELFF TRBD2 TRBV5-1
CASSDDGTGDGYTF TRBD1 TRBV2
CASSSPSDGNTQYF . TRBV11-2
CASSLAGTEETQYF TRBD1 TRBV6-5
CASRQGYEQYF TRBD1 TRBV27
CASSSSTGGTDTQYF TRBD2 TRBV5-1